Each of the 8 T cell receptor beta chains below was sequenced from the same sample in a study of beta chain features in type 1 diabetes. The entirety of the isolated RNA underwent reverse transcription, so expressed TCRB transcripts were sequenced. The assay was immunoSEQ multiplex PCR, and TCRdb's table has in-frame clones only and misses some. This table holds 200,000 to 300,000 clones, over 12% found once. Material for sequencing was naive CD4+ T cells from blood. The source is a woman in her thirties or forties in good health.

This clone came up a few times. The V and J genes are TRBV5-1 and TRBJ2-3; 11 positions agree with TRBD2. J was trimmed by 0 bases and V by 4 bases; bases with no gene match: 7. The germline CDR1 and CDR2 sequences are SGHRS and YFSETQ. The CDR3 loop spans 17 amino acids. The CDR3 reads CASSAILAGVSTDTQYF. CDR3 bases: TGCGCCAGCAGCGCCATACTAGCGGGGGTGAGCACAGATACGCAGTATTTT.

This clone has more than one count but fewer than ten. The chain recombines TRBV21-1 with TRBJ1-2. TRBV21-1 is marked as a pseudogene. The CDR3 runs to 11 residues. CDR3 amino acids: CASGRNYGYTF. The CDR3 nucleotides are TGTGCCAGCGGTCGGAACTATGGCTACACCTTC.

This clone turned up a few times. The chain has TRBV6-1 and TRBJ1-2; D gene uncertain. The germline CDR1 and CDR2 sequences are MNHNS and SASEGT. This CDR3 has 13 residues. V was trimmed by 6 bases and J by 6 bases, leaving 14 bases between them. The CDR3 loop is CASRWGVLDGYTF. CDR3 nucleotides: TGTGCCAGCAGGTGGGGAGTGTTAGATGGCTACACCTTC.

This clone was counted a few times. DNA of the CDR3: TGCAGCGTATACTTCCGGGACAGGGTCGGGAGTACGCAGTATTTT. Its translation: CSVYFRDRVGSTQYF. The J gene is TRBJ2-3, the V gene TRBV29-1, with 9 bases matching TRBD1. The CDR3 covers 15 residues. The J segment lost 8 bases and the V segment lost 6 bases, leaving 15 bases of the junction unmatched. Germline CDR1 SQVTM, CDR2 ANQGSEA.

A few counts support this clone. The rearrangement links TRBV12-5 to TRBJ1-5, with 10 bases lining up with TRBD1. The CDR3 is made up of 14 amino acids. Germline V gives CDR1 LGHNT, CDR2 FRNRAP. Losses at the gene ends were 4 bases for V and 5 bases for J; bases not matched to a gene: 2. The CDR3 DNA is TGTGCTAGTGGTTCGACAGGGGGCTATCAGCCCCAGCATTTT. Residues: CASGSTGGYQPQHF.

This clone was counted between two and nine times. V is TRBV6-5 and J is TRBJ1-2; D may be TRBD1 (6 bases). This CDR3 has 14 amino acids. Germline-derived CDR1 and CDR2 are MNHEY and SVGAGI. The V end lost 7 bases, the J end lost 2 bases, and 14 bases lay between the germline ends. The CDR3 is CASTTGGQNYGYTF. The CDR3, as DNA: TGTGCCAGCACCACGGGGGGACAAAACTATGGCTACACCTTC.

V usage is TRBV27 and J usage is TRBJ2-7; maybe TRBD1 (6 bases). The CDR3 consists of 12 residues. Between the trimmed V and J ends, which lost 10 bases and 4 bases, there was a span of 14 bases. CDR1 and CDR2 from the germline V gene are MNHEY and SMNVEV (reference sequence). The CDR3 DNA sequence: TGTGCCACAGGGGAGAGGGCGTACGAGCAGTACTTC. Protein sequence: CATGERAYEQYF.

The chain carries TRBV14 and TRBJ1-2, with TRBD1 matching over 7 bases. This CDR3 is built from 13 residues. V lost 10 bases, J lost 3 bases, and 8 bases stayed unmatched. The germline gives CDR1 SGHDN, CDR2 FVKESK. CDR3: CATRGQRDYGYTF. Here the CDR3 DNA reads TGTGCCACCCGGGGACAGAGAGACTATGGCTACACCTTC.